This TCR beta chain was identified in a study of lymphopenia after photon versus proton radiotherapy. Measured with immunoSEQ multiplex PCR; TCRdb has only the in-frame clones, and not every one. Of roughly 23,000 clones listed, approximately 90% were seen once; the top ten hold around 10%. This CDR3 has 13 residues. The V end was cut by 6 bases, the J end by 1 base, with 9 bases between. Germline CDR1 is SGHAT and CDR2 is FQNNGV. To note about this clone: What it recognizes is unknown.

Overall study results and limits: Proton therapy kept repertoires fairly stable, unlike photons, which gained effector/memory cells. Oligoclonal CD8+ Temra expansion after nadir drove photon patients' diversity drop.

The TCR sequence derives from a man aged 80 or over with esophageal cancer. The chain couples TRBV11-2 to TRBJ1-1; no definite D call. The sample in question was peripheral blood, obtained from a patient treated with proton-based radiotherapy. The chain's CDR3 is CASSATWNTEAFF. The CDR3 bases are TGTGCCAGCAGTGCCACGTGGAACACTGAAGCTTTCTTT.